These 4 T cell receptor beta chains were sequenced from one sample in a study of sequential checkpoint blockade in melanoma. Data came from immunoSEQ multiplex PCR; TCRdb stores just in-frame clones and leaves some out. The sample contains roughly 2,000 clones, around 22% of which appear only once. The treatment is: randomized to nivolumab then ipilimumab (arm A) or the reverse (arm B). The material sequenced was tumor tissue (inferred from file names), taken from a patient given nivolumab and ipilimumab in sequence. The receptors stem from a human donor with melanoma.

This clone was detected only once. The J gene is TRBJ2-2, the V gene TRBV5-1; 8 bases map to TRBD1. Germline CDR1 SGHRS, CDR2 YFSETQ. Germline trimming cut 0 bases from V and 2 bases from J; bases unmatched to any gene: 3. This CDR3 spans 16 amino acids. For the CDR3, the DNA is TGCGCCAGCAGCTTGGTAGGACAGGGAAACACCGGGGAGCTGTTTTTT. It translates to CASSLVGQGNTGELFF. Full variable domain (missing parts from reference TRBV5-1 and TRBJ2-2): KAGVTQTPRYLIKTRGQQVTLSCSPISGHRSVSWYQQTPGQGLQFLFEYFSETQRNKGNFPGRFSGRQFSNSRSEMNVSTLELGDSALYLCASSLVGQGNTGELFFGEGSRLTVL.

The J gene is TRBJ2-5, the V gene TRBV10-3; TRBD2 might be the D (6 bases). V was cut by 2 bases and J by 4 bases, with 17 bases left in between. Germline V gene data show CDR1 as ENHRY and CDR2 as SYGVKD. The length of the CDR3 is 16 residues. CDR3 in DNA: TGTGCCATCAGTGAGGTTCGCGGGGATTTGAGAGAGACCCAGTACTTC. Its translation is CAISEVRGDLRETQYF.

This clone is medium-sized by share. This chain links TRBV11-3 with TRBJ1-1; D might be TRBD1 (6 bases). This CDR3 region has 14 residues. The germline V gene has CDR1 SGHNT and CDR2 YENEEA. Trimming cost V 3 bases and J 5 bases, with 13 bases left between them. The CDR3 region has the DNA TGTGCCAGCAGCTTGAACTTCAGGGGAACTGAAGCTTTCTTT. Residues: CASSLNFRGTEAFF.

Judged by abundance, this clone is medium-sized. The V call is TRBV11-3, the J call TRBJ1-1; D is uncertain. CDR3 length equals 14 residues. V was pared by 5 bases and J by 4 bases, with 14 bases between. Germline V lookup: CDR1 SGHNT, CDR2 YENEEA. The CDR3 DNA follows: TGTGCCAGCAGCCCGGGCACAGAGAGCACTGAAGCTTTCTTT. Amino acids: CASSPGTESTEAFF.